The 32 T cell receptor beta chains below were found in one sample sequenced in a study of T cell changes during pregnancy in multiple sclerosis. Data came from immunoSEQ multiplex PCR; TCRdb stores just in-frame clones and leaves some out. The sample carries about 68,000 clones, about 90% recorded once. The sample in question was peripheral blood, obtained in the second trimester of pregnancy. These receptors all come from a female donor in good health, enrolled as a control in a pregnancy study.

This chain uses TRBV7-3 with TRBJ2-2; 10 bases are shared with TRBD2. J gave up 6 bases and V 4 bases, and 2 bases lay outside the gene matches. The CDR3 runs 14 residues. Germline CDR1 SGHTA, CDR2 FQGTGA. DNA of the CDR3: TGTGCCAGCAGCTCTAGCGGGAGTGCCGGGGAGCTGTTTTTT. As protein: CASSSSGSAGELFF. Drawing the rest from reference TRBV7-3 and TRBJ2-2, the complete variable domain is GAGVSQTPSNKVTEKGKYVELRCDPISGHTALYWYRQSLGQGPEFLIYFQGTGAADDSGLPNDRFFAVRPEGSVSTLKIQRTERGDSAVYLCASSSSGSAGELFFGEGSRLTVL.

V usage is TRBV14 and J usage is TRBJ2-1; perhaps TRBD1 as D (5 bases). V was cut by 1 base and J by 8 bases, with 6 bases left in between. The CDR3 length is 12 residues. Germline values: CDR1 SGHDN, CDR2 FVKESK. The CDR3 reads CASSQVGDEQFF. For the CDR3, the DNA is TGTGCCAGCAGCCAAGTAGGGGATGAGCAGTTCTTC.

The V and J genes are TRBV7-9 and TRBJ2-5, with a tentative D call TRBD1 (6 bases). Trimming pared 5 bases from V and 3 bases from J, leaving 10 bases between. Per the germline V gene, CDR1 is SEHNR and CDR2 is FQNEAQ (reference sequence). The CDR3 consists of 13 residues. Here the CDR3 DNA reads TGTGCCAGCAGCCTCAGGGGAGAAGAGACCCAGTACTTC. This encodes CASSLRGEETQYF.

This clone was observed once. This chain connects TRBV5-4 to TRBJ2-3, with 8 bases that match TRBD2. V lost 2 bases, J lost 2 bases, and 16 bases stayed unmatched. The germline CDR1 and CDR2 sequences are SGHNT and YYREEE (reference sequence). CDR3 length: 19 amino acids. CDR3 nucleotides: TGTGCCAGCAGCTTTGGCACAGGTCGACTAGCGCAACACACAGATACGCAGTATTTT. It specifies CASSFGTGRLAQHTDTQYF.

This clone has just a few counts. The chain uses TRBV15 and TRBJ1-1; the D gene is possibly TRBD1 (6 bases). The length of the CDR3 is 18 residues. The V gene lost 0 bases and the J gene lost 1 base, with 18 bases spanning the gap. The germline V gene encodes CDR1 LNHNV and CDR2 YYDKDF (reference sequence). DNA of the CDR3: TGTGCCACCAGCAGAGATGCATGGGACACAAAGGGGAACACTGAAGCTTTCTTT. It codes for CATSRDAWDTKGNTEAFF.

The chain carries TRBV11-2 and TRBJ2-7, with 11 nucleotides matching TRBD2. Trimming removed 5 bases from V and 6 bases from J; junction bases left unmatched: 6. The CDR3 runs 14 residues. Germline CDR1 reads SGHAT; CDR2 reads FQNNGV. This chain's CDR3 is CASSMRLAGSEQYF. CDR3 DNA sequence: TGTGCCAGCAGCATGAGACTAGCGGGAAGCGAGCAGTACTTC. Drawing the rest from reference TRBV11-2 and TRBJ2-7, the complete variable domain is EAGVAQSPRYKIIEKRQSVAFWCNPISGHATLYWYQQILGQGPKLLIQFQNNGVVDDSQLPKDRFSAERLKGVDSTLKIQPAKLEDSAVYLCASSMRLAGSEQYFGPGTRLTVT.

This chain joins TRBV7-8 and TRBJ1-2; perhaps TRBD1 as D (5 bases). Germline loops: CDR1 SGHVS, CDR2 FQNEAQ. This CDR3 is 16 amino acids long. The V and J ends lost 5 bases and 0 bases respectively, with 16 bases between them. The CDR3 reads CASSPSWGETNYGYTF. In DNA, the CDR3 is TGTGCCAGCAGCCCATCGTGGGGCGAGACTAACTATGGCTACACCTTC. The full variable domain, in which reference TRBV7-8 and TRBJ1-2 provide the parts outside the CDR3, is GAGVSQSPRYKVAKRGQDVALRCDPISGHVSLFWYQQALGQGPEFLTYFQNEAQLDKSGLPSDRFFAERPEGSVSTLKIQRTQQEDSAVYLCASSPSWGETNYGYTFGSGTRLTVV.

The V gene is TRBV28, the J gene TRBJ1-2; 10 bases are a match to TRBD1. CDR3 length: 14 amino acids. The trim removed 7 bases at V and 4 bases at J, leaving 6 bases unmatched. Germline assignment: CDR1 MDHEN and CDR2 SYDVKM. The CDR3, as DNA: TGTGCCAGCAAGGGACAGGGGAGGGTCTATGGCTACACCTTC. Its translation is CASKGQGRVYGYTF.

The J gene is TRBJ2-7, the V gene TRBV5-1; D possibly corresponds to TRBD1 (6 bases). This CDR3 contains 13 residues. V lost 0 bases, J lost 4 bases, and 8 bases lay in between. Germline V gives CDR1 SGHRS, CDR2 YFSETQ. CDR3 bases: TGCGCCAGCAGCTTGGCCACAGGGTACGAGCAGTACTTC. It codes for CASSLATGYEQYF.

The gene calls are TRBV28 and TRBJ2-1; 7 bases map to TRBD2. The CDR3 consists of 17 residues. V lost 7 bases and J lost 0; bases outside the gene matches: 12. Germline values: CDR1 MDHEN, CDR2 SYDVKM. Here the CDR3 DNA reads TGTGCCAGCACCTCGGCGGGGGAATTAAGCTCCTACAATGAGCAGTTCTTC. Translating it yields CASTSAGELSSYNEQFF. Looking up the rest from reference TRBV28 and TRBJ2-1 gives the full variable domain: DVKVTQSSRYLVKRTGEKVFLECVQDMDHENMFWYRQDPGLGLRLIYFSYDVKMKEKGDIPEGYSVSREKKERFSLILESASTNQTSMYLCASTSAGELSSYNEQFFGPGTRLTVL.

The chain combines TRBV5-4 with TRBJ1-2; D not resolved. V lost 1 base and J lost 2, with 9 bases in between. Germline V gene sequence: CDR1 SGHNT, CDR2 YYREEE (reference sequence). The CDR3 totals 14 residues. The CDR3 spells CASSLSQSNYGYTF. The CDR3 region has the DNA TGTGCCAGCAGCTTGAGTCAGTCAAACTATGGCTACACCTTC.

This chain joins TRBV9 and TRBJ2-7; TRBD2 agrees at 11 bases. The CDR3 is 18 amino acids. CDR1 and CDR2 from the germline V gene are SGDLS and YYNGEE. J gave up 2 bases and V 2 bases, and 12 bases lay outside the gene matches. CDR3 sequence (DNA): TGTGCCAGCAGCGTCCAGCCGGGACTAGCGGATGATGCCTACGAGCAGTACTTC. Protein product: CASSVQPGLADDAYEQYF.

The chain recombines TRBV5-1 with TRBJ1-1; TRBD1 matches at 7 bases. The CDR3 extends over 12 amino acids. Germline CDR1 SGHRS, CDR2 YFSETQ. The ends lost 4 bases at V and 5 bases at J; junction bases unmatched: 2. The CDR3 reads CASSRQGTEAFF. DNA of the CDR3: TGCGCCAGCAGCCGACAGGGAACTGAAGCTTTCTTT.

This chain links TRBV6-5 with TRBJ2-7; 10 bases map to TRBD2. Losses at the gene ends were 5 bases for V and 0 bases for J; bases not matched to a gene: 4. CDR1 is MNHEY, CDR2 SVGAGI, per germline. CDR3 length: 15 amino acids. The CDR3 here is CASSNGLADSYEQYF. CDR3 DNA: TGTGCCAGCAGTAACGGACTAGCGGACTCCTACGAGCAGTACTTC.

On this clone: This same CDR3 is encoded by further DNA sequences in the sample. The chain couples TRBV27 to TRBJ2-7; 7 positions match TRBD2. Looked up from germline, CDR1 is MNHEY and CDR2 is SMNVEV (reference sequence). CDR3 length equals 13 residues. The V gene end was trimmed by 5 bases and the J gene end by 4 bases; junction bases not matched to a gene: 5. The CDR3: CASSLGTTYEQYF. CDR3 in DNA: TGTGCCAGCAGTCTCGGGACTACTTACGAGCAGTACTTC.

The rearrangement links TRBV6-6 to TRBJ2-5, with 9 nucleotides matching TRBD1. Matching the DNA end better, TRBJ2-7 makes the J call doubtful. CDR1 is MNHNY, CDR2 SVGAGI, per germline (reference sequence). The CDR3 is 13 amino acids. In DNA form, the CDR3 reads TGTGCCAGCAGTTGGGGACAGGGCTACGAGCAGTACTTC. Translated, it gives CASSWGQGYEQYF.

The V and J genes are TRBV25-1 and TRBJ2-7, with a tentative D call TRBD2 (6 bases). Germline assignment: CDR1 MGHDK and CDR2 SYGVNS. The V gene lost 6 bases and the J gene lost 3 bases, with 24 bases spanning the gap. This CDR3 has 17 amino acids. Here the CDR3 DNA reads TGTGCCAGCAGATTTCAGGGCTACGGGAGAAAATACTACGAGCAGTACTTC. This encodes CASRFQGYGRKYYEQYF.

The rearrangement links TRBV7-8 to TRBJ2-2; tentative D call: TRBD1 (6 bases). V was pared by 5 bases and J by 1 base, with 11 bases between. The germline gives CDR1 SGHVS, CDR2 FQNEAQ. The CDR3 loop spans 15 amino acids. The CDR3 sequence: CASSLQDRNTGELFF. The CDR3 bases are TGTGCCAGCAGCCTCCAGGACAGGAACACCGGGGAGCTGTTTTTT.

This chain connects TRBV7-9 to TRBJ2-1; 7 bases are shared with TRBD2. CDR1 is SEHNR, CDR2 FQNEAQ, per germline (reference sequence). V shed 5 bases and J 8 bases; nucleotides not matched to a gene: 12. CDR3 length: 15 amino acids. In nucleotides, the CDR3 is TGTGCCAGCAGCAGCGGTGGAACGGCGGGAGATGAGCAGTTCTTC. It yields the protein CASSSGGTAGDEQFF.

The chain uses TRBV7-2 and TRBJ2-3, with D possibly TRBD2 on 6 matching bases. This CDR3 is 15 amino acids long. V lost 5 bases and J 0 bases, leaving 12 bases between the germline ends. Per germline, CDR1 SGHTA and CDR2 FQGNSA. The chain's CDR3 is CASSPRRGSTDTQYF. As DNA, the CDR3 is TGTGCCAGCAGCCCAAGGCGGGGTAGCACAGATACGCAGTATTTT.

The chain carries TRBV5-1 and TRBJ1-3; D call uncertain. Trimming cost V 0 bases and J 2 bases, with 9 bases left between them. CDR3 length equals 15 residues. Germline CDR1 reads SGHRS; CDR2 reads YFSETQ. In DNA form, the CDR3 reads TGCGCCAGCAGCTTGGAGGCGGCGGCTGGAAACACCATATATTTT. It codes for CASSLEAAAGNTIYF.

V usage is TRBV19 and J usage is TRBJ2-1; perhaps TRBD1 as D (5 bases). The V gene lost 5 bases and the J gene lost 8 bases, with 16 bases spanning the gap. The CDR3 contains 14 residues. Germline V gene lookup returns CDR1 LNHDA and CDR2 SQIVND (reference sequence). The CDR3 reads CASSVRLLGDEQFF. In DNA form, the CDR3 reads TGTGCCAGTAGTGTTCGACTGTTAGGGGATGAGCAGTTCTTC.

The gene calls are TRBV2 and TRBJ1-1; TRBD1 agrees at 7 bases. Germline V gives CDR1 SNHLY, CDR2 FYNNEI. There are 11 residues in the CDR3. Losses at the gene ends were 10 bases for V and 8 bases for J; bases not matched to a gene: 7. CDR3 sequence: CAIRVGGEAFF. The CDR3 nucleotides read TGTGCCATCAGGGTAGGGGGCGAAGCTTTCTTT.

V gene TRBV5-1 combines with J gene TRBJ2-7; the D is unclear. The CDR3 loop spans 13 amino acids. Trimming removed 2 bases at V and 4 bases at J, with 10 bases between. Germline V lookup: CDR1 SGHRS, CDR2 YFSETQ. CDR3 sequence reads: CASSFAGVYEQYF. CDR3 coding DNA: TGCGCCAGCAGCTTTGCAGGTGTTTACGAGCAGTACTTC.

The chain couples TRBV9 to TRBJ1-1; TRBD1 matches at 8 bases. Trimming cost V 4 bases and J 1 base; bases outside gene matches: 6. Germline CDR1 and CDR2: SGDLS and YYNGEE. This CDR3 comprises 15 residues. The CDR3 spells CASSPGQGPNTEAFF. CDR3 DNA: TGTGCCAGCAGCCCAGGACAGGGCCCGAACACTGAAGCTTTCTTT.

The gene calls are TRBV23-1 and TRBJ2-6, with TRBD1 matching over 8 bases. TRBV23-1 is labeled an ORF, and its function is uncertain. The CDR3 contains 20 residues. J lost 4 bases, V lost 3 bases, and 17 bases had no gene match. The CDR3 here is CASSQCPGTGRPPGANVLTF. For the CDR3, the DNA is TGCGCCAGCAGTCAGTGCCCCGGGACAGGCCGGCCCCCCGGGGCCAACGTCCTGACTTTC.

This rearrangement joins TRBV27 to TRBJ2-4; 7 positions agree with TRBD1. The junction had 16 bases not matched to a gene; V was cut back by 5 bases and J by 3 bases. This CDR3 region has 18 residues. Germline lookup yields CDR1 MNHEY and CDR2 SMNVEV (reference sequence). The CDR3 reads CASSPNFEQGLDKNIQYF. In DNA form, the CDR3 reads TGTGCCAGCAGTCCAAACTTTGAACAGGGGTTGGACAAAAACATTCAGTACTTC.

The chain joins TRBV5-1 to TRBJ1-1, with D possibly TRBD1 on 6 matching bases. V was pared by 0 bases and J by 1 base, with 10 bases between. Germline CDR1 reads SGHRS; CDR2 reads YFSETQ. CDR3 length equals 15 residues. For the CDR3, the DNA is TGCGCCAGCAGCTTGGCCGCCAGGGGGAACACTGAAGCTTTCTTT. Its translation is CASSLAARGNTEAFF.

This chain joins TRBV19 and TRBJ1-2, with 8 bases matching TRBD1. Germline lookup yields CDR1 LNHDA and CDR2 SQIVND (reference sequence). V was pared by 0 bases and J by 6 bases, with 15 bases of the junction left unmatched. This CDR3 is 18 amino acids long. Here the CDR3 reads CASSIDGIAGGQGNGYTF. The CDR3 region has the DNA TGTGCCAGTAGTATAGATGGTATAGCGGGAGGACAGGGAAATGGCTACACCTTC.

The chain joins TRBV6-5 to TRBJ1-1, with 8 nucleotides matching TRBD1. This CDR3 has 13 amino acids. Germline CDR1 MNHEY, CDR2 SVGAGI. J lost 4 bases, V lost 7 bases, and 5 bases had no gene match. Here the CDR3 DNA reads TGTGCCAGCACCAGACAGGGGACCACTGAAGCTTTCTTT. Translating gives CASTRQGTTEAFF.

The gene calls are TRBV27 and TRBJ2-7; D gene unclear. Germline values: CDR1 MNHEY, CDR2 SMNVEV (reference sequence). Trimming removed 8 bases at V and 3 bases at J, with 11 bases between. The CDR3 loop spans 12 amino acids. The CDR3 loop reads CASGEHFYEQYF. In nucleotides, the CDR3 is TGTGCCAGCGGAGAACACTTCTACGAGCAGTACTTC.

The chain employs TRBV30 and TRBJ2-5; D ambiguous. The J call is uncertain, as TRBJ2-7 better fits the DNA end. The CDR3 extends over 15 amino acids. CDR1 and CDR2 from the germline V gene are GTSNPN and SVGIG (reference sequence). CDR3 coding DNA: TGTGCCTGGAGTTCAAGACGGACGGGTGACTACGAGCAGTACTTC. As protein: CAWSSRRTGDYEQYF.